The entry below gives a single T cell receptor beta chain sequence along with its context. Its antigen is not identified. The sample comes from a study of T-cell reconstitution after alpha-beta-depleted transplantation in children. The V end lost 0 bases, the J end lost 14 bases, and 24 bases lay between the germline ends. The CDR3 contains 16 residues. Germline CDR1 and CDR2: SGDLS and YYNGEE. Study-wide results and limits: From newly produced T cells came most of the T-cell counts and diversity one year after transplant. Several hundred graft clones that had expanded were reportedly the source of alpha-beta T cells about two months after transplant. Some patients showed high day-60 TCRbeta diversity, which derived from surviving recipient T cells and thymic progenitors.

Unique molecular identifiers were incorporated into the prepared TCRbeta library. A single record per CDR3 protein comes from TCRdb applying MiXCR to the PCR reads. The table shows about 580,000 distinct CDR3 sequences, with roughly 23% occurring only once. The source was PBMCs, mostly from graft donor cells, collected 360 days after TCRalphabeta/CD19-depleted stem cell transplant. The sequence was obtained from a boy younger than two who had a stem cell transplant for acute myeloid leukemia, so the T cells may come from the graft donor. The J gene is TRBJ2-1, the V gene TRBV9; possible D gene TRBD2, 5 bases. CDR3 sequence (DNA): TGTGCCAGCAGCGTAGGCCTCTCATGGGGTTTAAGTAGCGAGTTCTTC. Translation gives CASSVGLSWGLSSEFF.